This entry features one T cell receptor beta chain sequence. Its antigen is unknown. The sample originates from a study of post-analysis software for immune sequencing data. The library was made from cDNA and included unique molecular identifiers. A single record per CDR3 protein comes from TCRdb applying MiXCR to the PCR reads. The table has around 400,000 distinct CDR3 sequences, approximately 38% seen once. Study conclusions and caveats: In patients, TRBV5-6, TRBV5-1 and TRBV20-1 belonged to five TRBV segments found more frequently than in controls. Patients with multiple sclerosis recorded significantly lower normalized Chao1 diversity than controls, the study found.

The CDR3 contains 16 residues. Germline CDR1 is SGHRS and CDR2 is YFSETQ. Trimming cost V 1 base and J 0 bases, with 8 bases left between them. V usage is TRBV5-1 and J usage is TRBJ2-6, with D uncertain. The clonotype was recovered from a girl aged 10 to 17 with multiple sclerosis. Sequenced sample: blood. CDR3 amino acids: CASSLYGFSGANVLTF. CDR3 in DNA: TGCGCCAGCAGCTTGTACGGGTTCTCTGGGGCCAACGTCCTGACTTTC. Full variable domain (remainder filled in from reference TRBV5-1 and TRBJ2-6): KAGVTQTPRYLIKTRGQQVTLSCSPISGHRSVSWYQQTPGQGLQFLFEYFSETQRNKGNFPGRFSGRQFSNSRSEMNVSTLELGDSALYLCASSLYGFSGANVLTFGAGSRLTVL.